A selection of T cell receptor beta chains follows, all from one sample in a study of T-cell reconstitution after alpha-beta-depleted transplantation in children. TCRdb recomputed calls from the PCR reads with MiXCR, one row per CDR3 protein. The table lists more than 450,000 distinct CDR3 sequences, around 19% of them singletons. The source material was PBMCs from the stem cell graft donor, sampled from the stem cell graft. These receptors were collected from a human donor who donated a stem cell graft to a child with acute lymphoblastic leukemia. CDR3s include the opening cysteine and the closing phenylalanine or tryptophan. The D gene is left open where the match is weak. Expanded clones get a size class; other rows say once, few or many, or leave the size out.

D gene	clone size	V gene	J gene	CDR3 protein	CDR3 DNA
NA	NA	TRBV11-2	TRBJ1-1	CASSPGLRF	TGTGCCAGCAGCCCCGGACTGAGATTT
NA	few	TRBV11-2	TRBJ2-7	CASSTRGGEQGAWEQYF	TGTGCCAGCAGCACCAGAGGGGGGGAGCAGGGGGCATGGGAGCAGTACTTC
NA	NA	TRBV18	TRBJ1-2	CASSWEAGNYGYTF	TGTGCCAGCTCTTGGGAGGCAGGGAACTATGGCTACACCTTC
NA	NA	TRBV28	TRBJ2-5	CASSFSSGTQYF	TGTGCCAGCAGTTTTAGCTCAGGGACCCAGTACTTC
NA	few	TRBV18	TRBJ2-2	CASSQAPNTGELFF	TGTGCCAGCTCTCAAGCACCGAACACCGGGGAGCTGTTTTTT
NA	NA	TRBV20-1	TRBJ2-7	CSARVRGEQYF	TGCAGTGCTAGGGTAAGGGGCGAGCAGTACTTC
NA	NA	TRBV10-2	TRBJ2-6	CASREGSGANVLTF	TGCGCCAGCAGGGAGGGCTCTGGGGCCAACGTCCTGACTTTC
NA	few	TRBV20-1	TRBJ1-1	CSARDRRGRDTEAFF	TGCAGTGCTAGAGATCGTAGAGGGAGGGACACTGAAGCTTTCTTT
TRBD2	NA	TRBV5-1	TRBJ2-1	CASSFGLAGNSYNEQFF	TGCGCCAGCAGCTTTGGACTAGCGGGTAACTCCTACAATGAGCAGTTCTTC
NA	many	TRBV18	TRBJ1-4	CASSPGSTNEKLFF	TGTGCCAGCAGCCCAGGATCAACTAATGAAAAACTGTTTTTT
NA	NA	TRBV25-1	TRBJ2-7	CASILRTDPRPEQYF	TGTGCCAGCATATTAAGGACGGACCCCCGGCCCGAGCAGTACTTC
NA	NA	TRBV5-1	TRBJ2-7	CASSPRAEDQAQYF	TGCGCCAGCAGCCCAAGGGCGGAGGATCAAGCGCAGTACTTC
NA	few	TRBV7-9	TRBJ1-2	CASSLAGAINYGYTF	TGTGCCAGCAGCCTTGCCGGGGCTATTAACTATGGCTACACCTTC
TRBD2	NA	TRBV5-1	TRBJ2-3	CASSLGPGTSGSTTDTQYF	TGCGCCAGCAGCTTGGGCCCCGGGACTAGCGGGAGTACGACAGATACGCAGTATTTT
TRBD2	NA	TRBV12-3/TRBV12-4	TRBJ2-5	CASSPEGLAGPPSQYF	TGTGCCAGCAGTCCCGAGGGACTAGCGGGACCCCCCTCCCAGTACTTC
NA	few	TRBV27	TRBJ2-1	CASSYSRAEQFF	TGTGCCAGCAGTTATTCAAGAGCTGAGCAGTTCTTC
NA	NA	TRBV10-3	TRBJ2-3	CATAGGPTDTQYF	TGTGCCACCGCTGGGGGACCCACAGATACGCAGTATTTT
NA	NA	TRBV29-1	TRBJ1-2	CSASTGYHGYTF	TGCAGCGCTAGTACAGGGTACCATGGCTACACCTTC
NA	NA	TRBV5-6	TRBJ2-7	CASSWLGNYEQYF	TGTGCCAGCAGCTGGTTAGGCAACTACGAGCAGTACTTC
TRBD1	many	TRBV29-1	TRBJ2-5	CSAMYRDSRPETQYF	TGCAGCGCTATGTACCGGGACAGTCGGCCAGAGACCCAGTACTTC
NA	few	TRBV5-5	TRBJ2-7	CASSFRESYEQYF	TGTGCCAGCAGCTTCAGGGAATCCTACGAGCAGTACTTC
NA	NA	TRBV27	TRBJ2-7	CASSLSAGVYEQYF	TGTGCCAGCAGTTTATCGGCCGGCGTCTACGAGCAGTACTTC
NA	NA	TRBV4-1	TRBJ2-5	CASSQDRLQETQYF	TGCGCCAGCAGCCAGGACAGATTGCAAGAGACCCAGTACTTC
NA	few	TRBV11-1	TRBJ2-4	CASSAVLGLAKNIQYF	TGTGCCAGCAGCGCCGTATTGGGGCTAGCCAAAAACATTCAGTACTTC
NA	few	TRBV6-1	TRBJ2-5	CASSVQEGTQYF	TGTGCCAGCAGTGTCCAAGAGGGGACCCAGTACTTC
TRBD2	NA	TRBV4-2	TRBJ2-7	CASRHTSGSPYEQYF	TGTGCCAGCAGGCACACTAGCGGGAGCCCCTACGAGCAGTACTTC
NA	NA	TRBV7-3	TRBJ2-1	CASSRSLAGFGEQFF	TGTGCCAGCAGCCGTTCTTTAGCCGGCTTCGGTGAGCAGTTCTTC
NA	many	TRBV20-1	TRBJ2-3	CSARGAGLSTDTQYF	TGCAGTGCTAGGGGAGCGGGCTTAAGCACAGATACGCAGTATTTT
NA	NA	TRBV9	TRBJ1-1	CASSAGEILNTEAFF	TGTGCCAGCAGCGCCGGGGAGATTCTGAACACTGAAGCTTTCTTT
TRBD1	few	TRBV29-1	TRBJ2-5	CSVEGTVFETQYF	TGCAGCGTTGAGGGGACAGTGTTTGAGACCCAGTACTTC
TRBD2	few	TRBV18	TRBJ2-1	CASSPREGRDNEQFF	TGTGCCAGCTCACCACGGGAGGGCCGAGATAATGAGCAGTTCTTC
TRBD2	NA	TRBV10-3	TRBJ2-1	CAIRERLLLGLAGADNEQFF	TGTGCCATCAGGGAGAGGCTTCTCTTGGGACTAGCGGGAGCAGACAATGAGCAGTTCTTC
TRBD1	few	TRBV3-1	TRBJ2-1	CASSQQGQVYNEQFF	TGTGCCAGCAGCCAACAGGGACAGGTATACAATGAGCAGTTCTTC
NA	NA	TRBV13	TRBJ2-7	CASGTELTYEQYF	TGTGCCAGCGGAACAGAACTAACTTACGAGCAGTACTTC
NA	NA	TRBV27	TRBJ1-5	CASGFLRTAPNQPQHF	TGTGCCAGCGGATTCCTTAGGACAGCACCCAATCAGCCCCAGCATTTT
NA	few	TRBV7-2	TRBJ2-5	CASSLGPRSQETQYF	TGTGCCAGCAGCTTAGGTCCCAGGTCTCAAGAGACCCAGTACTTC
NA	few	TRBV6-5	TRBJ1-2	CASSYGVTSGYTF	TGTGCCAGCAGTTACGGGGTGACTAGCGGCTACACCTTC
NA	NA	TRBV5-1	TRBJ2-7	CASSRTRVEQYF	TGCGCCAGCAGCCGCACGCGGGTCGAGCAGTACTTC
TRBD2	many	TRBV5-1	TRBJ2-7	CASSAGLAGVYEQYF	TGCGCCAGCAGCGCGGGACTAGCGGGAGTATACGAGCAGTACTTC
NA	few	TRBV7-9	TRBJ2-7	CASSGTPTSYEQYF	TGTGCCAGCTCCGGGACACCAACATCCTACGAGCAGTACTTC
TRBD1	few	TRBV7-8	TRBJ1-5	CASSLSTGDFSQPQHF	TGTGCCAGCAGCTTAAGTACAGGGGATTTCAGTCAGCCCCAGCATTTT
NA	many	TRBV5-1	TRBJ2-6	CASSLVGSGANVLTF	TGCGCCAGCAGCTTGGTAGGAAGCGGGGCCAACGTCCTGACTTTC
NA	many	TRBV25-1	TRBJ1-1	CASSGNSGEAFF	TGTGCCAGCAGTGGAAATAGCGGTGAAGCTTTCTTT
TRBD1	NA	TRBV18	TRBJ2-3	CASSPARTGSADTQYF	TGTGCCAGCTCACCGGCGCGGACAGGTTCCGCGGATACGCAGTATTTT
NA	NA	TRBV27	TRBJ1-4	CASSFLFEVNEKLFF	TGTGCCAGCAGTTTCCTCTTCGAGGTTAATGAAAAACTGTTTTTT